This T cell receptor (beta chain) appears in the sequencing data of a study of beta chain features in type 1 diabetes. Study-level results: Comparison showed that naive, central memory and Treg TCRB repertoires appeared more similar among patients than among healthy donors. Among all four CD4+ subsets, Type 1 diabetes patients had TCRB CDR3s that were moderately but significantly shorter. Researchers could not determine here whether HLA type influences TCRB rearrangement.

The entirety of the isolated RNA underwent reverse transcription, so expressed TCRB transcripts were sequenced. Measured with immunoSEQ multiplex PCR; TCRdb has only the in-frame clones, and not every one. The sample yields hundreds of thousands of clones, about 12% seen once. CDR1 is SGHRS, CDR2 YFSETQ, per germline. This CDR3 has 12 residues. With 4 bases removed from V and 6 bases from J, the gap between germline ends came to 9 bases. With respect to this clone: Its cognate antigen is unknown. Other DNA sequences from this sample encode an identical CDR3 as well.

This receptor was identified in a woman aged 18-29 years with type 1 diabetes. Sequencing was done on a sample of naive CD4+ T cells from blood. The rearrangement uses TRBV5-1 and TRBJ2-3; possibly TRBD1 for D (5 bases). DNA for the CDR3: TGCGCCAGCAGCAGGGGTTCGGATACGCAGTATTTT. It encodes CASSRGSDTQYF.